This TCR beta chain derives from a study of blood T cells in healthy people across ages. About the research overall: About one barcoded TCR beta cDNA was captured per two T cells.

General study findings and limits: Unsorted PBMC material precluded a definitive naive versus antigen-experienced comparison.

A J-beta primer mix and a sample-barcoded 5' primer were used in a second PCR of roughly 6 to 11 cycles. TCRdb recomputed calls from the 5' RACE reads with MiXCR, one row per CDR3 protein. Among 600,000 or so distinct CDR3 sequences listed, about 28% were seen once. The CDR3 runs to 17 residues. The V and J ends lost 2 bases and 3 bases, in that order; junction bases with no gene match: 7. Germline V gene sequence: CDR1 MNHEY, CDR2 SMNVEV (reference sequence). As to this clonotype: What it recognizes is unknown.

The specimen sequenced was blood. J is TRBJ2-2 and V is TRBV27, with TRBD2 matching 9 bases. This receptor was obtained from a woman of 80 years or more in good health. CDR3 bases: TGTGCCAGCAGTTTAGGCAGCGGGGGGAAATACACCGGGGAGCTGTTTTTT. It translates to CASSLGSGGKYTGELFF.